The 12 T cell receptor beta chains below all came from one sample that was sequenced in a study of beta chain features in type 1 diabetes. Points from the study as a whole: TCRB CDR3 length was moderately but significantly reduced in all four CD4+ subsets of Type 1 diabetes patients.

The entirety of the isolated RNA underwent reverse transcription, so expressed TCRB transcripts were sequenced. This table comes from immunoSEQ multiplex PCR, and its TCRdb copy is limited to in-frame clones, with some not included. There are roughly 180,000 clones in the sample; 7.5% to 8.5% occur only once, and roughly 0.5% lies in the top ten. No cognate antigen is known for these TCRs. Material: central memory CD4+ T cells from blood. These receptors all come from a young man with type 1 diabetes.

This clone was found a few times. The CDR3 spells CASSQGVRVSTDTQYF. The DNA of the CDR3 is TGCGCCAGCAGCCAAGGGGTGCGGGTTTCAACAGATACGCAGTATTTT. The gene calls are TRBV4-3 and TRBJ2-3; a weak D match, TRBD2 (5 bases). Trimming pared 1 base from V and 3 bases from J, leaving 14 bases between. Germline loops: CDR1 LGHNA, CDR2 YSLEER. This CDR3 region has 16 residues.

Only a few counts were recorded for this clone. CDR3 DNA: TGTGCCTGGAGTGTACAGGGGATTAGAAATGAGCAGTTCTTC. It codes for CAWSVQGIRNEQFF. The J gene is TRBJ2-1, the V gene TRBV30, with TRBD1 identical over 7 bases. The germline V gene has CDR1 GTSNPN and CDR2 SVGIG (reference sequence). There are 14 residues in the CDR3. Trimming cost V 0 bases and J 7 bases; bases outside gene matches: 6.

This clone has only a few counts. The chain is built from TRBV18 and TRBJ2-5; D possibly corresponds to TRBD2 (6 bases). Germline V gives CDR1 KGHSH, CDR2 LQKENI. The V end lost 3 bases, the J end lost 2 bases, and 10 bases lay between the germline ends. CDR3 length equals 14 residues. CDR3 in DNA: TGTGCCAGCTCACCCGGGACTTTACAAGAGACCCAGTACTTC. This sequence encodes CASSPGTLQETQYF. Based on the CDR3 plus reference TRBV18 and TRBJ2-5, the full variable domain is NAGVMQNPRHLVRRRGQEARLRCSPMKGHSHVYWYRQLPEEGLKFMVYLQKENIIDESGMPKERFSAEFPKEGPSILRIQQVVRGDSAAYFCASSPGTLQETQYFGPGTRLLVL.

The V and J genes are TRBV2 and TRBJ2-7, with D possibly being TRBD2 (6 bases). CDR1 SNHLY and CDR2 FYNNEI come from the germline V gene. Trimming removed 7 bases at V and 2 bases at J, with 15 bases between. The CDR3 consists of 14 residues. The chain's CDR3 is CASNGGRGTYEQYF. CDR3 in DNA: TGTGCCAGCAACGGGGGTCGGGGGACCTACGAGCAGTACTTC.

This CDR3 reads CASSYRAGRQETQYF. The CDR3 bases are TGCGCCAGCAGCTACCGAGCGGGACGCCAGGAGACCCAGTACTTC. The chain joins TRBV5-1 to TRBJ2-5; 7 bases match TRBD2. V lost 3 bases, J lost 5 bases, and 10 bases stayed unmatched. Germline V gives CDR1 SGHRS, CDR2 YFSETQ. The CDR3 covers 15 residues.

This clone occurred a few times. The chain carries TRBV7-9 and TRBJ2-5, with a weak D call TRBD1 (6 bases). This CDR3 has 12 amino acids. Germline CDR1 is SEHNR and CDR2 is FQNEAQ (reference sequence). Trimming removed 7 bases at V and 7 bases at J, with 13 bases between. CDR3 region: CASTLGHATQYF. The CDR3 DNA sequence: TGTGCCAGCACCCTGGGACACGCGACCCAGTACTTC.

In its sample, this clone was seen a few times. The chain combines TRBV4-1 with TRBJ2-1, with TRBD2 matching 12 bases. Germline loops: CDR1 MGHRA, CDR2 YSYEKL. V shed 0 bases and J 8 bases; nucleotides not matched to a gene: 11. The CDR3 extends over 18 amino acids. DNA for the CDR3: TGCGCCAGCAGCCAAGAGGCCCTTCTAGCGGGGGGGCCTTATGAGCAGTTCTTC. Its protein is CASSQEALLAGGPYEQFF.

A few counts support this clone. This chain uses TRBV4-1 with TRBJ1-6, with TRBD1 matching over 10 bases. V lost 4 bases to trimming and J lost 6 bases; unmatched junction nucleotides: 0. Germline-derived CDR1 and CDR2 are MGHRA and YSYEKL. This CDR3 comprises 14 residues. As DNA, the CDR3 is TGCGCCAGCAGCCGGGACAGGGGTAATTCACCCCTCCACTTT. This codes for CASSRDRGNSPLHF.

Note on this clone: An end of the junction differs from the germline gene, which may be a read error. This chain uses TRBV5-4 with TRBJ2-3; weak D call: TRBD2 (6 bases). CDR1 and CDR2 from the germline V gene are SGHNT and YYREEE (reference sequence). CDR3 length equals 17 residues. CDR3 nucleotides: TGCGCCAGCAGCCAAGATAGCGCGGGGAAAGCGGGAGATACGCAGTATTTT. The encoded protein is CASSQDSAGKAGDTQYF.

This clone was seen only a few times. The chain employs TRBV30 and TRBJ2-2; TRBD1 is a possible D gene (6 bases). V gave up 1 base and J gave up 4 bases, with 10 bases separating them. The germline V gene has CDR1 GTSNPN and CDR2 SVGIG (reference sequence). This CDR3 contains 14 residues. The CDR3 DNA is TGTGCCTGGAGTGGGCGGACAGTCACCGGGGAGCTGTTTTTT. Protein product: CAWSGRTVTGELFF.

This clone was counted a few times. V usage is TRBV4-2 and J usage is TRBJ1-2; D is perhaps TRBD1 (5 bases). Germline CDR1 and CDR2: LGHNA and YNFKEQ. The V end lost 0 bases, the J end lost 3 bases, and 11 bases lay between the germline ends. The CDR3 sequence is 15 residues long. The CDR3 DNA follows: TGTGCCAGCAGCCAAGAGTTTGGACAACACTATGGCTACACCTTC. Translation: CASSQEFGQHYGYTF.

The chain employs TRBV27 and TRBJ2-3; 7 bases match TRBD2. CDR3 length: 14 residues. Germline V gives CDR1 MNHEY, CDR2 SMNVEV (reference sequence). The V and J ends lost 7 bases and 2 bases, in that order; junction bases with no gene match: 6. The CDR3 loop reads CASKRGLNTDTQYF. The CDR3 DNA reads TGTGCCAGCAAGCGGGGATTAAACACAGATACGCAGTATTTT.